Given below is one T cell receptor beta chain in context. This entry comes from a study of blood T cell repertoires in COVID-19. Overall study context: Nucleic acid was either cDNA or gDNA, and it came from T cells, B-cell-depleted T cells, or PBMCs.

Everyone who took part was about 18 to 90 years old, and they came from about two dozen US areas. Clones were read by immunoSEQ multiplex PCR, and TCRdb kept only the in-frame ones, dropping some. The sample comprises 220,000 or so clones, approximately 85% of which are singletons, and roughly 2% rests with the top ten. The CDR3 consists of 15 residues. Germline V gives CDR1 SGDLS, CDR2 YYNGEE. V shed 1 base and J 2 bases; nucleotides not matched to a gene: 3. The TCR comes from a woman aged 45-60 years who had recovered from COVID-19. Input material: PBMCs or T cells enriched from blood (not recorded which). V is TRBV9 and J is TRBJ2-3, with 8 positions matching TRBD2. The chain's CDR3 is CASSVYGGATDTQYF. The CDR3 nucleotides read TGTGCCAGCAGCGTATACGGGGGGGCCACAGATACGCAGTATTTT.